These 7 T cell receptor beta chains came from one sample sequenced in a study of long-term antiretroviral therapy in people with HIV. Assay version v3.0 of immunoSEQ was used, and it was run at survey level. TCRdb's copy holds only in-frame clones and misses some; the assay was immunoSEQ multiplex PCR. This repertoire shows 20,000 to 25,000 clones, 82% found once; its top ten account for about 10%. The sequenced sample was unsorted PBMCs, obtained less than 2.5 years after starting antiretroviral therapy. The source of these receptors is a man aged 35 to 55 with HIV.

This chain uses TRBV10-2 with TRBJ2-2; 8 positions match TRBD1. Germline loops: CDR1 WSHSY, CDR2 SAAADI. V lost 3 bases, J lost 9 bases, and 9 bases stayed unmatched. This CDR3 has 15 amino acids. Written as DNA, the CDR3 is TGCGCCAGCAGTGAATCCGGACAGGGTTTTAGGGAGCTGTTTTTT. Translating it yields CASSESGQGFRELFF.

The chain employs TRBV5-5 and TRBJ2-7; no firm D call. V was pared by 4 bases and J by 4 bases, with 15 bases between. CDR3 length equals 14 residues. Looked up from germline, CDR1 is SGHKS and CDR2 is YYEKEE (reference sequence). The CDR3 DNA reads TGTGCCAGCAGCCTGTCAGGCGGACCGTACGAGCAGTACTTC. It codes for CASSLSGGPYEQYF.

The rearrangement uses TRBV5-4 and TRBJ1-4, with D possibly being TRBD1 (6 bases). Trimming took 0 bases from V and 12 from J, leaving 12 bases between them. CDR1 is SGHNT, CDR2 YYREEE, per germline (reference sequence). The CDR3 consists of 13 residues. CDR3 region: CASSLELGAELFF. CDR3 coding DNA: TGTGCCAGCAGCTTGGAGCTGGGGGCAGAACTGTTTTTT.

The V call is TRBV19, the J call TRBJ1-5; D perhaps matches TRBD1 (5 bases). CDR1 is LNHDA and CDR2 is SQIVND in the germline V gene (reference sequence). The CDR3 length is 14 residues. The ends were cut back, 7 bases at V and 3 bases at J, with 13 bases in the middle. CDR3 in amino acids: CASTVGPTNQPQHF. The CDR3 DNA is TGTGCCAGTACTGTGGGACCGACCAATCAGCCCCAGCATTTT.

The chain carries TRBV7-2 and TRBJ1-2; D is uncertain. The ends were cut back, 1 base at V and 4 bases at J, with 10 bases in the middle. Germline lookup yields CDR1 SGHTA and CDR2 FQGNSA. This CDR3 has 14 residues. For the CDR3, the DNA is TGTGCCAGCAGCTTAGTGGCCGGGCCCTATGGCTACACCTTC. Translating gives CASSLVAGPYGYTF.

V and J are TRBV5-1 and TRBJ2-1; 12 bases match TRBD1. Losses at the gene ends were 4 bases for V and 6 bases for J; bases not matched to a gene: 5. CDR1 SGHRS and CDR2 YFSETQ come from the germline V gene. The CDR3 sequence is 15 residues long. The CDR3 loop is CASSLGQGAVNEQFF. For the CDR3, the DNA is TGCGCCAGCAGCCTGGGACAGGGGGCGGTCAATGAGCAGTTCTTC.

The chain combines TRBV11-2 with TRBJ2-5; D is uncertain. Germline assignment: CDR1 SGHAT and CDR2 FQNNGV. Between the trimmed V and J ends, which lost 3 bases and 5 bases, there was a span of 4 bases. The CDR3 consists of 11 residues. CDR3 sequence reads: CASSLGETQYF. For the CDR3, the DNA is TGTGCCAGCAGCTTGGGGGAGACCCAGTACTTC.